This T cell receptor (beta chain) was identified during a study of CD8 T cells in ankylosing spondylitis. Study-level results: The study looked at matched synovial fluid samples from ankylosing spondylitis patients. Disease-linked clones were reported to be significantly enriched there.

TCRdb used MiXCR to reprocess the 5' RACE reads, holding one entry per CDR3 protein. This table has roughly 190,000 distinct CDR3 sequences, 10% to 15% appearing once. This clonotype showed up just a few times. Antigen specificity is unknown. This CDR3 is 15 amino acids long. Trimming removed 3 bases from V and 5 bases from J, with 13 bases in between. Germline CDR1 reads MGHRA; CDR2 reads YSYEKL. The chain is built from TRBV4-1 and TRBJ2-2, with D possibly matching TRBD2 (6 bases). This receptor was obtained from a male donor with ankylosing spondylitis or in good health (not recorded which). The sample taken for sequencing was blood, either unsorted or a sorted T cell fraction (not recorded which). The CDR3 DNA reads TGCGCCAGCAGCCATCCGGGACTGGGGACCGGGGAGCTGTTTTTT. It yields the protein CASSHPGLGTGELFF.